These 24 T cell receptor beta chains originate from one sample sequenced in a study of regulatory T cells in long-lasting Graves disease. The time point denotes: persistent/refractory GD, antithyroid drugs over 5 years with positive TRAb. From PBMCs, RNA was extracted and then used to make the TCR library. Arm-PCR of CDR3 regions and iRepertoire HTBI primers were the basis on which TCR beta libraries were built. From the multiplex PCR reads, TCRdb called clonotypes with MiXCR, one entry per CDR3 protein. The table shows some 430,000 distinct CDR3 sequences, with about 22% occurring only once. The sequenced sample was peripheral blood mononuclear cells (PBMCs), obtained when the disease was refractory, from a patient treated with antithyroid drugs. Receptor source: a female donor with Graves disease.

The chain uses TRBV7-3 and TRBJ2-2; D not certain. This CDR3 is 13 amino acids long. CDR1 and CDR2 (germline): SGHTA, FQGTGA. V lost 4 bases and J 4 bases, leaving 7 bases between the germline ends. The CDR3, as DNA: TGTGCCAGCAGCTCCGTGGGCACCGGGGAGCTGTTTTTT. As protein: CASSSVGTGELFF.

The V call is TRBV4-1, the J call TRBJ2-7, with 9 bases aligning to TRBD2. Germline-derived CDR1 and CDR2 are MGHRA and YSYEKL. There are 16 residues in the CDR3. V was pared by 0 bases and J by 2 bases, with 5 bases of the junction left unmatched. CDR3 in amino acids: CASSQDSGGRAYEQYF. CDR3 nucleotides: TGCGCCAGCAGCCAAGATTCCGGCGGGAGGGCCTACGAGCAGTACTTC.

This clonotype was seen more than once but under ten times. J is TRBJ2-7 and V is TRBV9, with TRBD1 identical over 8 bases. The CDR3 totals 15 residues. Trimming at V came to 0 bases and at J to 5 bases, leaving 7 bases not matched to a gene. Germline values: CDR1 SGDLS, CDR2 YYNGEE. CDR3 nucleotides: TGTGCCAGCAGCGTAGCCCCGACAGGGGTGCACGAGCAGTACTTC. Translating gives CASSVAPTGVHEQYF.

This clonotype appeared many times. The chain has TRBV28 and TRBJ1-2, with 7 nucleotides matching TRBD1. CDR3 length: 14 residues. Germline V lookup: CDR1 MDHEN, CDR2 SYDVKM. With V trimmed by 6 bases and J by 4 bases, 8 bases remained unmatched. The CDR3 coding sequence is TGTGCCAGCAGCTCGGGGGGACAGTTCTATGGCTACACCTTC. Its translation: CASSSGGQFYGYTF.

The CDR3, as DNA: TGTGCCAGCAGCTCTAACGGTGGGGCAGGGGAGTTGAACACTGAAGCTTTCTTT. Encoded protein: CASSSNGGAGELNTEAFF. The V and J genes are TRBV13 and TRBJ1-1; maybe TRBD1 (6 bases). Germline CDR1 is PRHDT and CDR2 is FYEKMQ (reference sequence). The V and J ends lost 4 bases and 0 bases respectively, with 21 bases between them. CDR3 length: 18 residues.

The J gene is TRBJ2-3, the V gene TRBV6-5, with 9 bases identical to TRBD1. Per germline, CDR1 MNHEY and CDR2 SVGAGI. The CDR3 spans 15 residues. The trim removed 2 bases at V and 4 bases at J, leaving 4 bases unmatched. The DNA for the CDR3 is TGTGCCAGCAGTTACAACAGGGGGCGGGCAGATACGCAGTATTTT. This encodes CASSYNRGRADTQYF.

This clonotype was detected many times. The chain joins TRBV28 to TRBJ1-1; 7 nucleotides match TRBD1. The CDR3 is 13 residues long. With V trimmed by 7 bases and J by 4 bases, 6 bases remained unmatched. Germline-derived CDR1 and CDR2 are MDHEN and SYDVKM. CDR3 sequence reads: CASNPNRGTEAFF. The CDR3, as DNA: TGTGCCAGCAACCCAAACAGGGGCACTGAAGCTTTCTTT. Drawing the rest from reference TRBV28 and TRBJ1-1, the complete variable domain is DVKVTQSSRYLVKRTGEKVFLECVQDMDHENMFWYRQDPGLGLRLIYFSYDVKMKEKGDIPEGYSVSREKKERFSLILESASTNQTSMYLCASNPNRGTEAFFGQGTRLTVV.

This clonotype was detected ten times or more. Here the CDR3 reads CAISADSGYTF. Written as DNA, the CDR3 is TGTGCCATCAGCGCAGACAGTGGCTACACCTTC. The chain combines TRBV10-3 with TRBJ1-2; tentatively, D is TRBD1 (5 bases). The germline CDR1 and CDR2 sequences are ENHRY and SYGVKD. Trimming cost V 6 bases and J 7 bases, with 9 bases left between them. The CDR3 extends over 11 amino acids.

This clonotype has a handful of counts. CDR3 loop: CATKGAKERGYGYTF. The CDR3 DNA sequence: TGTGCCACCAAAGGGGCCAAGGAGCGTGGCTATGGCTACACCTTC. The rearrangement joins TRBV15 to TRBJ1-2, with D maybe TRBD1 (5 bases). This CDR3 is 15 amino acids long. The V gene lost 7 bases and the J gene lost 4 bases, with 19 bases spanning the gap. CDR1 and CDR2 from the germline V gene are LNHNV and YYDKDF (reference sequence).

In its sample, this clonotype was seen many times. CDR3 in amino acids: CASSYQTGPEYGYTF. CDR3 sequence (DNA): TGTGCCAGCAGTTACCAGACAGGACCCGAGTATGGCTACACCTTC. The chain is built from TRBV6-5 and TRBJ1-2; perhaps TRBD1 as D (6 bases). V was cut by 2 bases and J by 5 bases, with 15 bases left in between. This CDR3 region has 15 residues. CDR1 is MNHEY, CDR2 SVGAGI, per germline.

The chain is built from TRBV7-2 and TRBJ2-7; 11 positions match TRBD2. J gave up 9 bases and V 3 bases, and 7 bases lay outside the gene matches. CDR3 length equals 14 residues. Germline assignment: CDR1 SGHTA and CDR2 FQGNSA. CDR3 in amino acids: CASSFPGLAVAQYF. The DNA of the CDR3 is TGTGCCAGCAGCTTCCCGGGACTAGCGGTGGCGCAGTACTTC.

The chain has TRBV20-1 and TRBJ1-3; D unresolved. Germline lookup yields CDR1 DFQATT and CDR2 SNEGSKA (reference sequence). The CDR3 extends over 14 amino acids. V lost 0 bases, J lost 0 bases, and 6 bases lay in between. CDR3 DNA sequence: TGCAGTGCTAGAGATCTCCTCTCTGGAAACACCATATATTTT. Amino acid sequence: CSARDLLSGNTIYF.

This clonotype was seen ten or more times. The V and J genes are TRBV6-2 or TRBV6-3 and TRBJ1-1, with a possible D match to TRBD1 (5 bases). Germline CDR1 MNHEY, CDR2 SVGEGT. Trimming removed 5 bases at V and 1 base at J, with 17 bases between. The CDR3 length is 16 residues. The CDR3 region has the DNA TGTGCCAGCAGTCTACTCTCTCTCGGGGGGAACACTGAAGCTTTCTTT. Residues: CASSLLSLGGNTEAFF.

This clonotype was detected many times. V gene TRBV13 combines with J gene TRBJ2-5; D is tentatively TRBD1 or TRBD2 (6 bases each). This CDR3 comprises 13 residues. Germline CDR1 is PRHDT and CDR2 is FYEKMQ (reference sequence). Trimming removed 5 bases from V and 5 bases from J, with 12 bases in between. This chain's CDR3 is CASSHPGAETQYF. CDR3 sequence (DNA): TGTGCCAGCAGCCACCCGGGGGCGGAGACCCAGTACTTC.

This clonotype has more than one count but fewer than ten. The chain recombines TRBV3-1 with TRBJ1-1, with D maybe TRBD1 (6 bases). Deletions cut 0 bases from V and 5 bases from J, with 10 bases between. Germline CDR1 and CDR2: LGHDT and YNNKEL (reference sequence). The CDR3 is 14 residues long. The DNA for the CDR3 is TGTGCCAGCAGCCAAGATTGGAGGGGGACTGAAGCTTTCTTT. This encodes CASSQDWRGTEAFF.

This clonotype has a count of ten or more. The chain couples TRBV28 to TRBJ1-5; D remains unclear. Germline CDR1 reads MDHEN; CDR2 reads SYDVKM. The CDR3 totals 11 residues. V lost 5 bases to trimming and J lost 8 bases, with 7 bases between them. Here the CDR3 reads CASSASEPQHF. CDR3 DNA: TGTGCCAGCAGTGCCTCGGAGCCCCAGCATTTT.

This clonotype was observed a few times. V usage is TRBV20-1 and J usage is TRBJ2-7; 12 nucleotides match TRBD2. J was trimmed by 4 bases and V by 4 bases; bases with no gene match: 2. The CDR3 is made up of 13 amino acids. Germline CDR1 reads DFQATT; CDR2 reads SNEGSKA (reference sequence). CDR3 region: CSAITSGRYEQYF. Here the CDR3 DNA reads TGCAGTGCTATTACTAGCGGGAGGTACGAGCAGTACTTC.

The chain couples TRBV19 to TRBJ2-5, with 7 bases that match TRBD1. CDR1 is LNHDA and CDR2 is SQIVND in the germline V gene (reference sequence). Trimming at V came to 3 bases and at J to 4 bases, leaving 8 bases not matched to a gene. The CDR3 consists of 15 residues. The CDR3 DNA sequence: TGTGCCAGTAGTATGGCCCGGCAGGGGGTAGAGACCCAGTACTTC. Its protein product is CASSMARQGVETQYF.

The sample holds many counts of this clonotype. The rearrangement joins TRBV28 to TRBJ1-2; TRBD1 might be the D (6 bases). V lost 1 base, J lost 6 bases, and 12 bases lay in between. CDR3 size: 14 residues. The germline V gene encodes CDR1 MDHEN and CDR2 SYDVKM. The CDR3 DNA is TGTGCCAGCAGTTTATCGGGGGGGGCGCATGGCTACACCTTC. Amino acid sequence: CASSLSGGAHGYTF.

This clonotype was observed a handful of times. The V gene is TRBV4-1, the J gene TRBJ2-5; tentatively, D is TRBD1 or TRBD2 (5 bases each). Trimming removed 4 bases at V and 5 bases at J, with 17 bases between. CDR1 and CDR2 (germline): MGHRA, YSYEKL. The CDR3 covers 15 residues. The CDR3 DNA is TGCGCCAGCAGCCTCTTGGGGACGCCGGGGGAGACCCAGTACTTC. As protein: CASSLLGTPGETQYF.

In this sample, this clonotype turned up many times. CDR3 nucleotide sequence: TGTGCCAGCACCTATATAGCCACGATGAATCAGCCCCAGCATTTT. Protein: CASTYIATMNQPQHF. The V call is TRBV28, the J call TRBJ1-5, with D unresolved. V lost 7 bases, J lost 4 bases, and 17 bases lay in between. CDR3 length: 15 amino acids. From germline, CDR1 is MDHEN and CDR2 SYDVKM.

This clonotype was seen many times. The chain recombines TRBV28 with TRBJ2-7; the D is unclear. The CDR3 sequence is 15 residues long. From germline, CDR1 is MDHEN and CDR2 SYDVKM. Trimming took off 6 bases at V and 2 bases at J, with 17 bases between the two ends. DNA for the CDR3: TGTGCCAGCAGCACCACGTCTGGTCCTACCTACGAGCAGTACTTC. Translated, it gives CASSTTSGPTYEQYF.

This clonotype was observed many times. V is TRBV11-2 and J is TRBJ2-5; D is ambiguous. The V and J ends lost 1 base and 4 bases respectively, with 7 bases between them. The CDR3 totals 13 residues. CDR1 and CDR2 from the germline V gene are SGHAT and FQNNGV. The CDR3 is CASSLAPLETQYF. CDR3 bases: TGTGCCAGCAGCTTAGCCCCACTAGAGACCCAGTACTTC. Drawing the rest from reference TRBV11-2 and TRBJ2-5, the complete variable domain is EAGVAQSPRYKIIEKRQSVAFWCNPISGHATLYWYQQILGQGPKLLIQFQNNGVVDDSQLPKDRFSAERLKGVDSTLKIQPAKLEDSAVYLCASSLAPLETQYFGPGTRLLVL.

This clonotype was detected many times. The gene calls are TRBV28 and TRBJ2-7; the match to TRBD1 covers 9 bases. Per germline, CDR1 MDHEN and CDR2 SYDVKM. This CDR3 spans 17 amino acids. V lost 3 bases to trimming and J lost 5 bases; unmatched junction nucleotides: 14. CDR3 in amino acids: CASSFLGVRDRDNEQYF. In DNA, the CDR3 is TGTGCCAGCAGTTTTTTAGGGGTAAGGGACAGGGACAACGAGCAGTACTTC.